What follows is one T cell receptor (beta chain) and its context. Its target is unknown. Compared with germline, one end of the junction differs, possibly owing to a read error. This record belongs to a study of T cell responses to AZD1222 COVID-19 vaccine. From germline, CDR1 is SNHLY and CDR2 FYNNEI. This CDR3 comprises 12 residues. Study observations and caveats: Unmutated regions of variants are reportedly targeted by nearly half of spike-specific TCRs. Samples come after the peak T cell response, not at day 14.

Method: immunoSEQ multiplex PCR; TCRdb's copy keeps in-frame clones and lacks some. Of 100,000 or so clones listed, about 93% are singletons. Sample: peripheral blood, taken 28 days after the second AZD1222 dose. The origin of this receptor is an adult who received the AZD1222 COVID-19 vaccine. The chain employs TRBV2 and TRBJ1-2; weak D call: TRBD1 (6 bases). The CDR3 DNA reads TGTGCCAGCAGTTACCAACAGGGACTTTACGCCTTC. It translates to CASSYQQGLYAF.